This T cell receptor (beta chain) originates from a study of radiotherapy plus CTLA-4 blockade in lung cancer. The protocol was immunoSEQ multiplex PCR, while the TCRdb copy is restricted to in-frame clones and leaves out a portion. The table shows about 77,000 clones, with less than 85% occurring only once. Sequences were derived from peripheral blood, sampled from a patient treated with radiotherapy plus ipilimumab. The sequence was collected from a human donor with non-small cell lung cancer whose response to radiotherapy plus ipilimumab could not be evaluated.

CDR3 in DNA: TGCAGTGCTTGGGACAGCACTGAAGCTTTCTTT. Its protein is CSAWDSTEAFF. The chain is built from TRBV20-1 and TRBJ1-1; 7 bases align to TRBD1. Per the germline V gene, CDR1 is DFQATT and CDR2 is SNEGSKA (reference sequence). The CDR3 has 11 amino acids. With 5 bases clipped from V and 4 bases from J, the junction kept 1 base outside the gene matches.